The 30 T cell receptor beta chains given below trace back to one sample, sequenced in a study of shared clonotypes between healthy human individuals. Sequencing was performed with immunoSEQ multiplex PCR; in TCRdb, only in-frame clones are kept and a portion is missing. The data hold 2.5 million or so clones, with roughly nine tenths observed a single time. The sample consisted of naive CD4+ T cells sorted from blood. Described subset: CD45RA+ positively selected. The receptor set was obtained from a man younger than 30 in good health.

The chain links TRBV7-2 to TRBJ1-5, with D possibly matching TRBD1 (5 bases). The germline V gene has CDR1 SGHTA and CDR2 FQGNSA. V lost 1 base to trimming and J lost 7 bases, with 11 bases between them. This CDR3 has 14 residues. In nucleotides, the CDR3 is TGTGCCAGCAGCTTAGTCGGGGGGGAACAGCCCCAGCATTTT. Translated: CASSLVGGEQPQHF. Full variable domain (rest looked up from reference TRBV7-2 and TRBJ1-5): GAGVSQSPSNKVTEKGKDVELRCDPISGHTALYWYRQSLGQGLEFLIYFQGNSAPDKSGLPSDRFSAERTGGSVSTLTIQRTQQEDSAVYLCASSLVGGEQPQHFGDGTRLSIL.

In regard to this clone: Other DNA sequences in the sample encode the same CDR3. This chain links TRBV10-3 with TRBJ2-7; D remains ambiguous. Germline V lookup: CDR1 ENHRY, CDR2 SYGVKD. The CDR3 covers 12 residues. The V end was cut by 2 bases, the J end by 4 bases, with 6 bases between. CDR3 residues: CAISEVGYEQYF. The CDR3 DNA sequence: TGTGCCATCAGTGAGGTGGGGTACGAGCAGTACTTC.

The chain combines TRBV7-3 with TRBJ2-2; 13 bases align to TRBD2. V shed 4 bases and J 5 bases; nucleotides not matched to a gene: 4. Germline V gives CDR1 SGHTA, CDR2 FQGTGA. This CDR3 has 16 residues. The CDR3: CASSSGLAGRTGELFF. CDR3 nucleotide sequence: TGTGCCAGCAGCTCGGGACTAGCGGGGAGAACCGGGGAGCTGTTTTTT. Looking up the rest from reference TRBV7-3 and TRBJ2-2 gives the full variable domain: GAGVSQTPSNKVTEKGKYVELRCDPISGHTALYWYRQSLGQGPEFLIYFQGTGAADDSGLPNDRFFAVRPEGSVSTLKIQRTERGDSAVYLCASSSGLAGRTGELFFGEGSRLTVL.

This chain uses TRBV29-1 with TRBJ1-1; D uncertain. The germline V gene encodes CDR1 SQVTM and CDR2 ANQGSEA. Between the trimmed V and J ends, which lost 4 bases and 1 base, there was a span of 13 bases. CDR3 length equals 14 residues. CDR3 sequence reads: CSVAYTTANTEAFF. The CDR3 region has the DNA TGCAGCGTTGCCTACACCACAGCGAACACTGAAGCTTTCTTT. Drawing the rest from reference TRBV29-1 and TRBJ1-1, the complete variable domain is SAVISQKPSRDICQRGTSLTIQCQVDSQVTMMFWYRQQPGQSLTLIATANQGSEATYESGFVIDKFPISRPNLTFSTLTVSNMSPEDSSIYLCSVAYTTANTEAFFGQGTRLTVV.

This clone was found a few times. Distinct nucleotide sequences in the sample also encode this CDR3. The DNA for the CDR3 is TGTGCCAGCTCGCAGACTAGCGGGAGCTACGAGCAGTACTTC. It is translated as CASSQTSGSYEQYF. This rearrangement joins TRBV18 to TRBJ2-7; TRBD2 aligns across 12 bases. The CDR3 length is 14 residues. The J segment lost 3 bases and the V segment lost 6 bases, leaving 3 bases of the junction unmatched. Germline V gives CDR1 KGHSH, CDR2 LQKENI. The full variable domain, with the rest looked up from reference TRBV18 and TRBJ2-7, is NAGVMQNPRHLVRRRGQEARLRCSPMKGHSHVYWYRQLPEEGLKFMVYLQKENIIDESGMPKERFSAEFPKEGPSILRIQQVVRGDSAAYFCASSQTSGSYEQYFGPGTRLTVT.

The CDR3 DNA follows: TGTGCCAGCAGTGGAGGGGTCCCAACAAGACCCTACGAGCAGTACTTC. Its protein is CASSGGVPTRPYEQYF. This chain links TRBV2 with TRBJ2-7; D is perhaps TRBD1 or TRBD2 (5 bases each). Germline CDR1 is SNHLY and CDR2 is FYNNEI. V was cut by 4 bases and J by 2 bases, with 18 bases left in between. The CDR3 consists of 16 residues.

The V gene is TRBV30, the J gene TRBJ1-2; the D is unclear. V lost 7 bases to trimming and J lost 4 bases, with 13 bases between them. The germline gives CDR1 GTSNPN, CDR2 SVGIG (reference sequence). The CDR3 extends over 12 amino acids. CDR3 coding DNA: TGTGCCTTAAAAAGTAACCCCTATGGCTACACCTTC. Amino acids: CALKSNPYGYTF.

The chain has TRBV4-1 and TRBJ1-2; D call uncertain. The CDR3 sequence is 17 residues long. Trimming took off 1 base at V and 1 base at J, with 16 bases between the two ends. From germline, CDR1 is MGHRA and CDR2 YSYEKL. This CDR3 reads CASSQGISAWINYGYTF. The DNA for the CDR3 is TGCGCCAGCAGCCAAGGAATTTCGGCCTGGATTAACTATGGCTACACCTTC.

The V gene is TRBV27, the J gene TRBJ2-2; 9 nucleotides align to TRBD1. V lost 5 bases and J lost 0; bases outside the gene matches: 1. Germline values: CDR1 MNHEY, CDR2 SMNVEV (reference sequence). CDR3 size: 15 residues. In DNA form, the CDR3 reads TGTGCCAGCAGTCGGACAGGGGCGAACACCGGGGAGCTGTTTTTT. It codes for CASSRTGANTGELFF.

This rearrangement joins TRBV7-9 to TRBJ1-6; the match to TRBD1 covers 7 bases. V lost 0 bases, J lost 7 bases, and 9 bases stayed unmatched. The CDR3 spans 17 residues. Germline CDR1 and CDR2: SEHNR and FQNEAQ (reference sequence). In DNA form, the CDR3 reads TGTGCCAGCAGCTTAGCCCTCCAGACAGGGTGGAATTCACCCCTCCACTTT. Protein sequence: CASSLALQTGWNSPLHF.

This chain joins TRBV5-4 and TRBJ2-3; the D is unclear. CDR1 and CDR2 (germline): SGHNT, YYREEE (reference sequence). The germline V and J ends were trimmed by 1 base and 4 bases, with 7 bases remaining between them. The CDR3 sequence is 13 residues long. This CDR3 reads CASSLTVSDTQYF. The CDR3 DNA follows: TGTGCCAGCAGCTTGACCGTATCAGATACGCAGTATTTT.

This clone was recorded once. This chain joins TRBV5-4 and TRBJ2-1, with 8 bases matching TRBD2. The CDR3 has 14 residues. V dropped 5 bases and J dropped 7; count of bases not matched to a gene: 8. Germline V CDR1 and CDR2: SGHNT, YYREEE (reference sequence). The CDR3 sequence is CASSPGLVGNEQFF. Written as DNA, the CDR3 is TGTGCCAGCAGTCCGGGACTAGTGGGTAATGAGCAGTTCTTC.

V gene TRBV5-4 combines with J gene TRBJ2-7, with 10 bases matching TRBD1. V shed 3 bases, J shed 6 bases, and the junction held 9 bases outside the gene matches. The CDR3 contains 15 residues. Germline loops: CDR1 SGHNT, CDR2 YYREEE (reference sequence). This chain's CDR3 is CASSSPGTGASEQYF. DNA for the CDR3: TGTGCCAGCAGCTCCCCCGGGACAGGGGCTTCCGAGCAGTACTTC. Based on the CDR3 plus reference TRBV5-4 and TRBJ2-7, the full variable domain is ETGVTQSPTHLIKTRGQQVTLRCSSQSGHNTVSWYQQALGQGPQFIFQYYREEENGRGNFPPRFSGLQFPNYSSELNVNALELDDSALYLCASSSPGTGASEQYFGPGTRLTVT.

The CDR3 spells CASSPGQGSETQYF. The DNA for the CDR3 is TGTGCCAGCAGCCCCGGACAGGGGTCGGAGACCCAGTACTTC. The V gene is TRBV11-3, the J gene TRBJ2-5; 9 bases match TRBD1. CDR1 and CDR2 (germline): SGHNT, YENEEA. The CDR3 has 14 amino acids. J was trimmed by 5 bases and V by 5 bases; bases with no gene match: 6.

This sequence joins TRBV5-4 and TRBJ2-3, with D possibly TRBD2 on 5 matching bases. The ends were cut back, 3 bases at V and 6 bases at J, with 5 bases in the middle. This CDR3 has 11 residues. The germline V gene has CDR1 SGHNT and CDR2 YYREEE (reference sequence). Here the CDR3 reads CASSWRDTQYF. DNA of the CDR3: TGTGCCAGCAGCTGGAGGGATACGCAGTATTTT.

The chain employs TRBV12-2 and TRBJ2-2; the D call in the table, TRBD1, was not verified against the DNA. TRBV12-2 constitutes a pseudogene. The CDR3 contains 15 residues. CDR3 bases: TGTGCAAGTCGCTTAGGGGGCAGAGCCACCGGGGAGCTGTTTTTT. It is translated as CASRLGGRATGELFF.

This sequence joins TRBV11-2 and TRBJ2-3; D might be TRBD1 (5 bases). Between the trimmed V and J ends, which lost 2 bases and 0 bases, there was a span of 12 bases. The CDR3 has 16 residues. Germline CDR1 SGHAT, CDR2 FQNNGV. The CDR3 nucleotides are TGTGCCAGCAGCTTATTTGACAGCTTTAGCACAGATACGCAGTATTTT. Its protein is CASSLFDSFSTDTQYF.

The rearrangement joins TRBV11-2 to TRBJ2-7; 14 bases match TRBD2. Germline V gives CDR1 SGHAT, CDR2 FQNNGV. The junction had 13 bases not matched to a gene; V was cut back by 7 bases and J by 8 bases. This CDR3 has 16 residues. CDR3 sequence: CASMGLAGAGLSKQYF. CDR3 bases: TGTGCCAGCATGGGACTAGCGGGGGCCGGGTTGAGTAAGCAGTACTTC.

The chain combines TRBV6-5 with TRBJ1-1; maybe TRBD1 (5 bases). CDR1 is MNHEY, CDR2 SVGAGI, per germline. Trimming stripped 2 bases from V and 5 bases from J, with 12 bases between. The CDR3 sequence is 14 residues long. In DNA, the CDR3 is TGTGCCAGCAGTTACAAGGGGCTGGGGACTGAAGCTTTCTTT. This sequence encodes CASSYKGLGTEAFF.

This clone was found once. The rearrangement uses TRBV20-1 and TRBJ1-2, with a possible D match to TRBD1 (6 bases). CDR3 length: 11 amino acids. Per germline, CDR1 DFQATT and CDR2 SNEGSKA (reference sequence). The CDR3 DNA follows: TGCGTAGTCCGGGGGCTTTATGGCTACACCTTC. Its protein product is CVVRGLYGYTF.

This clone appeared once. This chain links TRBV6-5 with TRBJ1-2; D remains unclear. Germline values: CDR1 MNHEY, CDR2 SVGAGI. There are 14 residues in the CDR3. V was pared by 0 bases and J by 8 bases, with 13 bases between. The CDR3 region has the DNA TGTGCCAGCAGTTACTCGGTGAGGGCGGACGGCTACACCTTC. As protein: CASSYSVRADGYTF.

V gene TRBV11-2 combines with J gene TRBJ2-1, with 7 bases lining up with TRBD2. Trimming cost V 3 bases and J 6 bases; bases outside gene matches: 11. CDR3 size: 16 residues. Germline CDR1 SGHAT, CDR2 FQNNGV. The CDR3 sequence: CASSLGTAGALNEQFF. The CDR3, as DNA: TGTGCCAGCAGCTTGGGAACGGCGGGAGCCCTCAATGAGCAGTTCTTC.

The chain uses TRBV4-1 and TRBJ2-7; 10 positions match TRBD2. J was trimmed by 0 bases and V by 5 bases; bases with no gene match: 4. This CDR3 spans 15 amino acids. Germline loops: CDR1 MGHRA, CDR2 YSYEKL. CDR3 in DNA: TGCGCCAGCAGCTCAACTAGCGGGAACTCCTACGAGCAGTACTTC. Translating it yields CASSSTSGNSYEQYF.

The chain carries TRBV7-6 and TRBJ2-2, with D perhaps TRBD1 (6 bases). CDR1 and CDR2 from the germline V gene are SGHVS and FNYEAQ. V gave up 6 bases and J gave up 7 bases, with 18 bases separating them. The CDR3 has 15 amino acids. The CDR3 protein is CASSRRGILGGELFF. In DNA, the CDR3 is TGTGCCAGCAGTAGAAGGGGGATTTTGGGCGGGGAGCTGTTTTTT.

The chain has TRBV5-1 and TRBJ1-1; no definite D call. The CDR3 extends over 15 amino acids. Germline CDR1 reads SGHRS; CDR2 reads YFSETQ. V was pared by 0 bases and J by 2 bases, with 11 bases between. The CDR3 DNA sequence: TGCGCCAGCAGCTTGGGAGGCTTAGTTAACACTGAAGCTTTCTTT. It translates to CASSLGGLVNTEAFF.

The V call is TRBV11-2, the J call TRBJ1-6; D is perhaps TRBD1 (6 bases). The CDR3 runs 15 residues. The V end was cut by 2 bases, the J end by 9 bases, with 14 bases between. Germline-derived CDR1 and CDR2 are SGHAT and FQNNGV. CDR3 loop: CASSLQGQVGSPLHF. DNA for the CDR3: TGTGCCAGCAGCTTACAGGGGCAGGTTGGTTCACCCCTCCACTTT.

This chain connects TRBV7-9 to TRBJ1-2; D unclear. V shed 2 bases and J shed 8 bases, with 9 bases lying between them. The CDR3 runs to 12 residues. Looked up from germline, CDR1 is SEHNR and CDR2 is FQNEAQ (reference sequence). CDR3 in amino acids: CASSLHPQGYTF. The CDR3 nucleotides are TGTGCCAGCAGCTTACACCCCCAGGGCTACACCTTC.

The chain carries TRBV10-1 and TRBJ2-2; 9 bases match TRBD1. J lost 6 bases, V lost 4 bases, and 9 bases had no gene match. From germline, CDR1 is WNHNN and CDR2 SYGVQD (reference sequence). The CDR3 is 16 amino acids. The CDR3 DNA sequence: TGCGCCAGCAGTGCAACCCGGACAGGGGTGGCCGGGGAGCTGTTTTTT. Amino acid sequence: CASSATRTGVAGELFF.

The chain recombines TRBV6-5 with TRBJ1-5; D ambiguous. The CDR3 has 15 residues. The V gene's germline CDR1 is MNHEY and CDR2 SVGAGI. V lost 6 bases, J lost 3 bases, and 15 bases lay in between. The CDR3, as DNA: TGTGCCAGCAGACCAAAAGGCAGCCCCAATCAGCCCCAGCATTTT. Protein product: CASRPKGSPNQPQHF.

The chain recombines TRBV29-1 with TRBJ2-6, with a tentative D call TRBD2 (5 bases). With 7 bases removed from V and 0 bases from J, the gap between germline ends came to 13 bases. The CDR3 covers 15 residues. The germline V gene has CDR1 SQVTM and CDR2 ANQGSEA. CDR3 sequence: CSARTGSSGANVLTF. CDR3 nucleotides: TGCAGCGCTCGGACGGGAAGCTCTGGGGCCAACGTCCTGACTTTC.